Shown below are 21 T cell receptor beta chains from a single sample sequenced in a study of blood T cell repertoires in COVID-19. Some clones are missing from TCRdb's copy, which holds only in-frame ones; the method was immunoSEQ multiplex PCR. The sample consists of under 350,000 clones, about nine tenths of them appearing once. The sequencing input was PBMCs or T cells enriched from blood (not recorded which). These receptors all stem from a man aged 30 to 39 who had recovered from COVID-19.

The table lists this clone with a few counts. At one boundary the junction diverges from the germline segment, which might be a read error. The chain combines TRBV11-2 with TRBJ1-2; 8 bases map to TRBD1. CDR1 is SGHAT, CDR2 FQNNGV, per germline. There are 14 residues in the CDR3. In nucleotides, the CDR3 is TGTGCCAGCAGCTTATTAAGAACAGGGGGATCCGTAGACTTC. Protein product: CASSLLRTGGSVDF.

V and J are TRBV28 and TRBJ1-1; D gene ambiguous. The V gene's germline CDR1 is MDHEN and CDR2 SYDVKM. The V end lost 5 bases, the J end lost 3 bases, and 7 bases lay between the germline ends. This CDR3 is 12 amino acids long. For the CDR3, the DNA is TGTGCCAGCAGTCTCGGGTACACTGAAGCTTTCTTT. It codes for CASSLGYTEAFF.

The genes are TRBV27 and TRBJ2-3, with TRBD1 matching over 10 bases. The CDR3 extends over 14 amino acids. Trimming cost V 8 bases and J 0 bases; bases outside gene matches: 2. Germline CDR1 is MNHEY and CDR2 is SMNVEV (reference sequence). The CDR3 spells CASEGQGSTDTQYF. The CDR3 region has the DNA TGTGCCAGCGAGGGACAGGGGAGCACAGATACGCAGTATTTT.

This chain links TRBV5-5 with TRBJ2-7, with D possibly TRBD2 on 5 matching bases. V lost 4 bases and J lost 7, with 12 bases in between. Per the germline V gene, CDR1 is SGHKS and CDR2 is YYEKEE (reference sequence). CDR3 size: 12 residues. This chain's CDR3 is CASSRASGEQYF. DNA of the CDR3: TGTGCCAGCAGCCGGGCCTCGGGGGAGCAGTACTTC. Using reference TRBV5-5 and TRBJ2-7 for the parts outside the CDR3, the full variable domain is DAGVTQSPTHLIKTRGQQVTLRCSPISGHKSVSWYQQVLGQGPQFIFQYYEKEERGRGNFPDRFSARQFPNYSSELNVNALLLGDSALYLCASSRASGEQYFGPGTRLTVT.

This chain links TRBV7-2 with TRBJ1-5; TRBD1 matches at 8 bases. The V gene end was trimmed by 4 bases and the J gene end by 4 bases; junction bases not matched to a gene: 6. The CDR3 has 15 amino acids. CDR1 SGHTA and CDR2 FQGNSA come from the germline V gene. CDR3: CASSSRTGPNQPQHF. CDR3 coding DNA: TGTGCCAGCAGCTCCCGGACAGGGCCGAATCAGCCCCAGCATTTT.

The rearrangement links TRBV7-9 to TRBJ1-2; no reliable D call. Trimming removed 1 base from V and 8 bases from J, with 17 bases in between. Germline CDR1 and CDR2: SEHNR and FQNEAQ (reference sequence). The CDR3 covers 15 residues. Written as DNA, the CDR3 is TGTGCCAGCAGCTTAGAGGACTGGGTGGTCCGAGGCTACACCTTC. Protein: CASSLEDWVVRGYTF. The whole variable domain, remainder taken from reference TRBV7-9 and TRBJ1-2, is DTGVSQNPRHKITKRGQNVTFRCDPISEHNRLYWYRQTLGQGPEFLTYFQNEAQLEKSRLLSDRFSAERPKGSFSTLEIQRTEQGDSAMYLCASSLEDWVVRGYTFGSGTRLTVV.

This clone was counted only a few times. This sequence joins TRBV9 and TRBJ2-3, with 11 bases aligning to TRBD2. With 3 bases clipped from V and 10 bases from J, the junction kept 10 bases outside the gene matches. The CDR3 totals 15 residues. Per the germline V gene, CDR1 is SGDLS and CDR2 is YYNGEE. In DNA form, the CDR3 reads TGTGCCAGCAGCGGCACTAGCGGGAGAGGGTCGGCGCAGTATTTT. Translation: CASSGTSGRGSAQYF.

The rearrangement uses TRBV9 and TRBJ2-7; D might be TRBD1 (6 bases). The CDR3 is made up of 18 amino acids. The V end lost 0 bases, the J end lost 7 bases, and 26 bases lay between the germline ends. Germline V gene lookup returns CDR1 SGDLS and CDR2 YYNGEE. CDR3 sequence reads: CASSVGRQVRFTPGEQYF. DNA of the CDR3: TGTGCCAGCAGCGTAGGCAGACAGGTCCGTTTTACGCCCGGAGAGCAGTACTTC.

The rearrangement joins TRBV9 to TRBJ1-2; D not resolved. The germline V gene has CDR1 SGDLS and CDR2 YYNGEE. This CDR3 spans 16 amino acids. Trimming removed 5 bases from V and 3 bases from J, with 20 bases in between. The CDR3 is CASRPLPPGRDYGYTF. In nucleotides, the CDR3 is TGTGCCAGCAGACCCCTCCCTCCCGGTCGGGACTATGGCTACACCTTC.

In this sample, this clone turned up once. The chain combines TRBV29-1 with TRBJ2-5; TRBD1 matches 11 bases. V was pared by 2 bases and J by 4 bases, with 3 bases of the junction left unmatched. The CDR3 runs 14 residues. Germline V CDR1 and CDR2: SQVTM, ANQGSEA. The CDR3 is CSVELDRGRETQYF. The CDR3 DNA is TGCAGCGTTGAACTGGACAGGGGGCGAGAGACCCAGTACTTC.

CDR3 coding DNA: TGTGCCAGCAGTCCCCCGTACACCTTC. Residues: CASSPPYTF. This sequence joins TRBV28 and TRBJ1-2, with D unresolved. CDR1 and CDR2 from the germline V gene are MDHEN and SYDVKM. The CDR3 is 9 residues long. Trimming pared 5 bases from V and 11 bases from J, leaving 6 bases between.

The gene calls are TRBV3-1 (or the pseudogene TRBV3-2) and TRBJ1-1; perhaps TRBD1 as D (5 bases). The CDR3 sequence is 12 residues long. V was cut by 7 bases and J by 2 bases, with 8 bases left in between. The germline V gene encodes CDR1 LGHDT and CDR2 YNNKEL (reference sequence). CDR3 bases: TGTGCCAGCAAGCAGGGTAACACTGAAGCTTTCTTT. Translated, it gives CASKQGNTEAFF.

This chain links TRBV7-9 with TRBJ1-1, with D possibly being TRBD1 (5 bases). The CDR3 is 15 residues long. Per the germline V gene, CDR1 is SEHNR and CDR2 is FQNEAQ (reference sequence). The V and J ends lost 5 bases and 4 bases respectively, with 17 bases between them. CDR3: CASSQGLGGGTEAFF. Here the CDR3 DNA reads TGTGCCAGCAGCCAGGGTTTGGGAGGTGGCACTGAAGCTTTCTTT.

The chain uses TRBV18 and TRBJ1-5, with TRBD1 matching 10 bases. The CDR3 runs 14 residues. Germline loops: CDR1 KGHSH, CDR2 LQKENI. Trimming took 5 bases from V and 5 from J; bases not matched to a gene: 3. This CDR3 is CASSGQGVDQPQHF. The CDR3 coding sequence is TGTGCCAGCTCAGGACAGGGGGTTGATCAGCCCCAGCATTTT.

The chain combines TRBV5-6 with TRBJ2-7; 9 bases line up with TRBD1. This CDR3 region has 16 residues. The V gene's germline CDR1 is SGHDT and CDR2 YYEEEE. V shed 5 bases, J shed 7 bases, and the junction held 16 bases outside the gene matches. CDR3 amino acids: CASRSPPGTGFYEQYF. The CDR3 region has the DNA TGTGCCAGCAGATCGCCCCCTGGGACAGGGTTTTATGAGCAGTACTTC.

V and J are TRBV4-1 and TRBJ1-6, with D maybe TRBD1 (6 bases). V lost 0 bases, J lost 9 bases, and 21 bases lay in between. The CDR3 loop spans 18 amino acids. The germline V gene has CDR1 MGHRA and CDR2 YSYEKL. The CDR3 protein is CASSQDHSHRVRISPLHF. The CDR3 DNA sequence: TGCGCCAGCAGCCAAGACCATAGCCACAGGGTTCGGATTTCACCCCTCCACTTT.

This chain links TRBV7-9 with TRBJ1-2, with unresolved D. Germline-derived CDR1 and CDR2 are SEHNR and FQNEAQ (reference sequence). This CDR3 spans 14 amino acids. Trimming cost V 3 bases and J 3 bases, with 11 bases left between them. The DNA of the CDR3 is TGTGCCAGCAGCTTCTCAGGCGTGGACTATGGCTACACCTTC. Translated: CASSFSGVDYGYTF.

In this sample, this clone turned up once. This CDR3 is CASSSSFLDTQYF. As DNA, the CDR3 is TGTGCCAGCAGTTCCTCTTTCCTAGATACGCAGTATTTT. This rearrangement joins TRBV27 to TRBJ2-3; D ambiguous. The CDR3 contains 13 residues. The ends were cut back, 4 bases at V and 5 bases at J, with 10 bases in the middle. Germline CDR1 and CDR2: MNHEY and SMNVEV (reference sequence).

This clone was counted a single time. This chain connects TRBV18 to TRBJ2-7; no clear D. V shed 2 bases and J shed 1 base, with 9 bases lying between them. The length of the CDR3 is 14 residues. Germline CDR1 KGHSH, CDR2 LQKENI. CDR3 sequence reads: CASSPILSSYEQYF. The DNA for the CDR3 is TGTGCCAGCTCACCAATCCTATCATCCTACGAGCAGTACTTC.

V is TRBV6-4 and J is TRBJ2-5; 9 nucleotides line up with TRBD2. The germline gives CDR1 MRHNA, CDR2 SNTAGT. J was trimmed by 4 bases and V by 6 bases; bases with no gene match: 3. This CDR3 contains 13 residues. CDR3 nucleotides: TGTGCCAGCAGCGCTAGCGGGATAGAGACCCAGTACTTC. It codes for CASSASGIETQYF.

The chain combines TRBV30 with TRBJ2-1; D ambiguous. The CDR3 runs 13 residues. The ends were cut back, 8 bases at V and 8 bases at J, with 19 bases in the middle. Germline lookup yields CDR1 GTSNPN and CDR2 SVGIG (reference sequence). CDR3 coding DNA: TGTGCCGGCATAAAAGAGGCCCGTCATGAGCAGTTCTTC. Translating gives CAGIKEARHEQFF. Combining the CDR3 with reference TRBV30 and TRBJ2-1 gives the whole variable domain SQTIHQWPATLVQPVGSPLSLECTVEGTSNPNLYWYRQAAGRGLQLLFYSVGIGQISSEVPQNLSASRPQDRQFILSSKKLLLSDSGFYLCAGIKEARHEQFFGPGTRLTVL.